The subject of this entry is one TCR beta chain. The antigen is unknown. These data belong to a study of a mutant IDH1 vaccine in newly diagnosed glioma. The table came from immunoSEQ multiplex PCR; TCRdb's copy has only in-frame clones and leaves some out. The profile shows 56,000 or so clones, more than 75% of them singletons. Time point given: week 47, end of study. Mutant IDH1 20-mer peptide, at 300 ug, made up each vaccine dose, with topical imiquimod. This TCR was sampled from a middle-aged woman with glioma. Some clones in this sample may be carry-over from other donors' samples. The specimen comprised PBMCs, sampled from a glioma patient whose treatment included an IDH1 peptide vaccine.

This chain's CDR3 is CASSSDNAETYKYF. CDR3 DNA sequence: TGTGCCAGCAGCTCTGATAATGCAGAAACTTACAAGTATTTT. V is TRBV5-6 and J is TRBJ2-3; D gene ambiguous. From germline, CDR1 is SGHDT and CDR2 YYEEEE. The V end was cut by 3 bases, the J end by 13 bases, with 21 bases between. This CDR3 is built from 14 residues.